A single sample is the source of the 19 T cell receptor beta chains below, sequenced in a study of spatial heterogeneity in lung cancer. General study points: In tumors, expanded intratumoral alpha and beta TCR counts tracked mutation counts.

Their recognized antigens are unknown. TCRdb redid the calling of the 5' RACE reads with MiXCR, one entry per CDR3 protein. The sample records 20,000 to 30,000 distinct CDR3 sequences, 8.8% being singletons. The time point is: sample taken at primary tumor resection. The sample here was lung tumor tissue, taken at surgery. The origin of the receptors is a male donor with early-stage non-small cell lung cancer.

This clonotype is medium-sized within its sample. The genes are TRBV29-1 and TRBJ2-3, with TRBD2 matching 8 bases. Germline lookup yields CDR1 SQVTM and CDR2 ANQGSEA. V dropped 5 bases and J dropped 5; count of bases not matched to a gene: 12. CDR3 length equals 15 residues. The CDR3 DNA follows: TGCAGCGTTCGTACTCTTGCGGGGGGCAGAGATACGCAGTATTTT. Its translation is CSVRTLAGGRDTQYF.

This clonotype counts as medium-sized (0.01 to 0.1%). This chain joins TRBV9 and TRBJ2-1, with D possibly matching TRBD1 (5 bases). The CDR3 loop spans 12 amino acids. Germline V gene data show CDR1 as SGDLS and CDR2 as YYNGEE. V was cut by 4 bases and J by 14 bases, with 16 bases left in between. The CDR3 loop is CASSPYGAVKFF. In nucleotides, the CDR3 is TGTGCCAGCAGCCCCTATGGGGCAGTAAAGTTCTTC. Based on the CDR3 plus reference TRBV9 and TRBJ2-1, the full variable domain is DSGVTQTPKHLITATGQRVTLRCSPRSGDLSVYWYQQSLDQGLQFLIQYYNGEERAKGNILERFSAQQFPDLHSELNLSSLELGDSALYFCASSPYGAVKFFGPGTRLTVL.

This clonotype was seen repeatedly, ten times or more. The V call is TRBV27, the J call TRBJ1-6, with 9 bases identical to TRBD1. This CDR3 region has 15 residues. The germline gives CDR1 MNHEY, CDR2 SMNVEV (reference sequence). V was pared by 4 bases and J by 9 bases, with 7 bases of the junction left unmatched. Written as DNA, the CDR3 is TGTGCCAGCAGTTCCCGGACAGGGGTGACTTCACCCCTCCACTTT. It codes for CASSSRTGVTSPLHF.

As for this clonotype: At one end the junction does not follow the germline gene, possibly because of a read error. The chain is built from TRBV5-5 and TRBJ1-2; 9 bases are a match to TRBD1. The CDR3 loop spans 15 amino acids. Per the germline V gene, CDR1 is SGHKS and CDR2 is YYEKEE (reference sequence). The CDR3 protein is CASSLGGQGIYGYTF. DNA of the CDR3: TGTGCCAGCAGCTTGGGGGGACAGGGCATCTATGGCTACACCTTT.

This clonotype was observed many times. The CDR3 nucleotides read TGTGCCAGCAGTTTCGAGGGGGGGGCTAGATACAATGAGCAGTTCTTC. This gives the protein CASSFEGGARYNEQFF. The chain couples TRBV27 to TRBJ2-1; the D gene is possibly TRBD2 (7 bases). Germline V gene data show CDR1 as MNHEY and CDR2 as SMNVEV (reference sequence). This CDR3 spans 16 amino acids. Trimming pared 3 bases from V and 4 bases from J, leaving 16 bases between.

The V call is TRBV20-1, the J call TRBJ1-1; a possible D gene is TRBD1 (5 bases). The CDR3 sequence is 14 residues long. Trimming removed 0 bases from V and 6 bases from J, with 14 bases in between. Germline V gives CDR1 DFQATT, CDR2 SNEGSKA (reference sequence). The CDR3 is CSARDKGSGAEAFF. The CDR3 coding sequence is TGCAGTGCTAGAGATAAGGGGTCGGGGGCTGAAGCTTTCTTT.

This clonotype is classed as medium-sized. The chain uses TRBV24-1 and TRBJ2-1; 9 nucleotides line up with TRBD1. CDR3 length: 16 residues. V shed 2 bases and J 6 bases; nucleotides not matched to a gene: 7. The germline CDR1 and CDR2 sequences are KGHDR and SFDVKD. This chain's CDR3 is CATSDSGTGRVNEQFF. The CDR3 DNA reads TGTGCCACCAGTGATTCCGGGACAGGGAGGGTCAATGAGCAGTTCTTC.

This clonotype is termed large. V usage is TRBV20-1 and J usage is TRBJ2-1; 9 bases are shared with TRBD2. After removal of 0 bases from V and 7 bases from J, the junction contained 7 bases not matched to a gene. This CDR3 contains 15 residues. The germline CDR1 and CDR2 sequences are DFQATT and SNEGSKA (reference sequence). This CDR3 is CSARDKTSGYNEQFF. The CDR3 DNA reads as TGCAGTGCTAGAGATAAAACTAGCGGGTATAATGAGCAGTTCTTC.

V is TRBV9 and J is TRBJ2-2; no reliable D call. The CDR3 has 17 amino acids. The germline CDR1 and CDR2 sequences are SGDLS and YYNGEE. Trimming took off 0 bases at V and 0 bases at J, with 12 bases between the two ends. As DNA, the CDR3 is TGTGCCAGCAGCGTAGAGACGACCTATTCGAACACCGGGGAGCTGTTTTTT. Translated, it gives CASSVETTYSNTGELFF. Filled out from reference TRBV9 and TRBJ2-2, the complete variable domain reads DSGVTQTPKHLITATGQRVTLRCSPRSGDLSVYWYQQSLDQGLQFLIQYYNGEERAKGNILERFSAQQFPDLHSELNLSSLELGDSALYFCASSVETTYSNTGELFFGEGSRLTVL.

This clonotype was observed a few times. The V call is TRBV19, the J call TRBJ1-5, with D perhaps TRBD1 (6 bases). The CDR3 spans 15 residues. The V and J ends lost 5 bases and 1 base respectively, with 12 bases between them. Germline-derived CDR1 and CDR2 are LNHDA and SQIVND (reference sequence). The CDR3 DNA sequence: TGTGCCAGTAGTGGGGGGCGTTGGAGCAATCAGCCCCAGCATTTT. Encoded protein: CASSGGRWSNQPQHF.

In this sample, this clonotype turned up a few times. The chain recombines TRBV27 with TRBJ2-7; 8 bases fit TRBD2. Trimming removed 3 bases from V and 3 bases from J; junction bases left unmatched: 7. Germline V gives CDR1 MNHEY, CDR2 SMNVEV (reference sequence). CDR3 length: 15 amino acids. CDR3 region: CASSLKPGGLYEQYF. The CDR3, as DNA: TGTGCCAGCAGTTTGAAGCCGGGGGGGCTCTACGAGCAGTACTTC.

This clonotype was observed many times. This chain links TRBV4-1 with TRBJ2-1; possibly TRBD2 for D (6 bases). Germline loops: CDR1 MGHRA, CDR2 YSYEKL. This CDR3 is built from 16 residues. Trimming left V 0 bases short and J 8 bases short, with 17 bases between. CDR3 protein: CASSQDRRLGTYEQFF. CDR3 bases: TGCGCCAGCAGCCAAGATCGTAGACTAGGTACCTATGAGCAGTTCTTC.

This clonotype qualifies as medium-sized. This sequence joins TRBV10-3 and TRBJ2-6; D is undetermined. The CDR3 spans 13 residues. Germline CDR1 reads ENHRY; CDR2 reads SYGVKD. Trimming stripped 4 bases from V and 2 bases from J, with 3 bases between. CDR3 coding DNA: TGTGCCATCAGTGTTGCTGGGGCCAACGTCCTGACTTTC. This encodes CAISVAGANVLTF.

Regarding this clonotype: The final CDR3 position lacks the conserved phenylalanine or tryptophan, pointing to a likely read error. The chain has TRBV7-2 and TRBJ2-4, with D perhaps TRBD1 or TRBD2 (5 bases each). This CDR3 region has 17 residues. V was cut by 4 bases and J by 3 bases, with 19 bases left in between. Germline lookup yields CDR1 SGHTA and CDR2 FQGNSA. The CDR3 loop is CASSYSGATEGKNIQYS. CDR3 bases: TGTGCCAGCAGCTACTCCGGGGCTACAGAGGGCAAAAACATTCAGTACTCC.

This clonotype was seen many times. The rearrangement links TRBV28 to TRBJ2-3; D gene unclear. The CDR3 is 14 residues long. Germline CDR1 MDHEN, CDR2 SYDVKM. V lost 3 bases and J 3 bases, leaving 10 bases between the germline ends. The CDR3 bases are TGTGCCAGCAGTTTCCTGTCAGGTACAGATACGCAGTATTTT. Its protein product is CASSFLSGTDTQYF.

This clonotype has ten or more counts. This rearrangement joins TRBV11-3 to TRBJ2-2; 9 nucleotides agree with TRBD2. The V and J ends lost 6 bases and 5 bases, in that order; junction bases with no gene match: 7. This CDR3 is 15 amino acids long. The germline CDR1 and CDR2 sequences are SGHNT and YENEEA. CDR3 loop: CASSFSGSQTGELFF. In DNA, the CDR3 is TGTGCCAGCAGTTTTAGCGGGAGCCAAACCGGGGAGCTGTTTTTT.

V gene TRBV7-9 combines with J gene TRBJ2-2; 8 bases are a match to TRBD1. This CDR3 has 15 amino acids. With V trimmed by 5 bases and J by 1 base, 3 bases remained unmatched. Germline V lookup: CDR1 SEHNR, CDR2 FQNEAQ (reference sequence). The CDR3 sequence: CASSPGTGNTGELFF. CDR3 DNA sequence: TGTGCCAGCAGCCCCGGGACAGGGAACACCGGGGAGCTGTTTTTT.

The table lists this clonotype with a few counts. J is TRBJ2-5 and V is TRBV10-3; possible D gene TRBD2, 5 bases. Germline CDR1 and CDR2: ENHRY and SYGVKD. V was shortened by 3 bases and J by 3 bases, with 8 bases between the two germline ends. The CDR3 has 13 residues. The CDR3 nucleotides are TGTGCCATCAGTGACGGAGCGGAAGAGACCCAGTACTTC. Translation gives CAISDGAEETQYF.

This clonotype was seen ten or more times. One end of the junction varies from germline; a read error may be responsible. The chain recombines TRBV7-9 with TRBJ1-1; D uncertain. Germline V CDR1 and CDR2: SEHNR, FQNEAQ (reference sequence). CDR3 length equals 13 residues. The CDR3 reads CASSPQRQPESFF. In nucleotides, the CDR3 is TGTGCCAGCAGCCCTCAGCGACAACCTGAATCTTTCTTT. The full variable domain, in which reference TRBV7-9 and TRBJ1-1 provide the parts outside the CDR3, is DTGVSQNPRHKITKRGQNVTFRCDPISEHNRLYWYRQTLGQGPEFLTYFQNEAQLEKSRLLSDRFSAERPKGSFSTLEIQRTEQGDSAMYLCASSPQRQPESFFGQGTRLTVV.